Presented here are 28 T cell receptor beta chains from one specimen sequenced in a study of molecular identifiers for immune sequencing clone quantification. Via MiXCR, TCRdb re-called the PCR reads, giving one row per CDR3 protein. The sample has about 510,000 distinct CDR3 sequences; about 20% are singletons. The sequenced sample was naive CD8+ T cells from blood, with Jurkat cell RNA spiked in. Subset specified: FACS-sorted CD8+CD4-CCR7+CD45RA+ naive T cells. These receptors were obtained from a human donor in good health. Some libraries in this study had Jurkat cell RNA spiked in.

Notes on this clonotype: A much bigger clone sits one base away, suggesting this may be a read error. V and J are TRBV28 and TRBJ2-2; D is uncertain. V shed 2 bases and J shed 0 bases, with 13 bases lying between them. The CDR3 contains 17 residues. Germline-derived CDR1 and CDR2 are MDHEN and SYDVKM. The CDR3 sequence is CASSLASIPANTGELFF. In nucleotides, the CDR3 is TGTGCCAGCAGTTTAGCGTCCATCCCTGCGAACACCGGGGAGCTGTTTTTT.

Note on this clonotype: This may stem from a read error, because a much larger clone lies one nucleotide away. Given the absence of the conserved phenylalanine or tryptophan at the CDR3 end, a read error is likely. CDR3 protein: CASSLVGQGAETQYL. CDR3 DNA sequence: TGTGCCAGCAGCTTAGTGGGTCAGGGGGCCGAGACCCAGTACCTC. The rearrangement uses TRBV7-9 and TRBJ2-5, with 8 bases fitting TRBD1. Trimming at V came to 1 base and at J to 5 bases, leaving 6 bases not matched to a gene. CDR1 and CDR2 (germline): SEHNR, FQNEAQ (reference sequence). This CDR3 spans 15 amino acids.

The gene calls are TRBV20-1 and TRBJ1-1; D gene unclear. The CDR3 contains 14 residues. Trimming removed 5 bases from V and 10 bases from J, with 23 bases in between. The germline gives CDR1 DFQATT, CDR2 SNEGSKA (reference sequence). This chain's CDR3 is CSAPPMDPRDGAFF. CDR3 in DNA: TGCAGTGCTCCCCCCATGGACCCCCGGGATGGAGCTTTCTTT.

Ten or more counts support this clonotype. The rearrangement joins TRBV24-1 to TRBJ2-1; D ambiguous. The CDR3 is made up of 12 amino acids. CDR1 is KGHDR, CDR2 SFDVKD, per germline. V was shortened by 3 bases and J by 6 bases, with 5 bases between the two germline ends. Written as DNA, the CDR3 is TGTGCCACCAGTGATCTGGGCAATGAGCAGTTCTTC. Translation: CATSDLGNEQFF.

The DNA for the CDR3 is TGCAGTGCGAGGGACAGGGGTTTCACTGAAGCTTTCTTT. Its protein product is CSARDRGFTEAFF. The chain recombines TRBV20-1 with TRBJ1-1, with 10 bases aligning to TRBD1. The CDR3 has 13 residues. The V gene end was trimmed by 6 bases and the J gene end by 4 bases; junction bases not matched to a gene: 5. In germline, CDR1 is DFQATT, CDR2 SNEGSKA (reference sequence).

On this clonotype itself: Germline is not matched at one junction end, which may reflect a read error. The chain links TRBV11-2 to TRBJ2-3; 10 nucleotides match TRBD1. CDR1 and CDR2 (germline): SGHAT, FQNNGV. The CDR3 extends over 15 amino acids. The CDR3 DNA reads as TGTGCCAGCAGCCCGCGACAGGGGGCAACTGATACGCTGTATTTT. It translates to CASSPRQGATDTLYF.

On this clonotype itself: A clone one base away is much larger, so this may be a read error. The chain couples TRBV2 to TRBJ1-1; perhaps TRBD1 as D (6 bases). Germline loops: CDR1 SNHLY, CDR2 FYNNEI. The CDR3 is 13 residues long. The CDR3 protein is CASSEGRGTEASF. The CDR3 DNA sequence: TGTGCCAGCAGTGAAGGCAGGGGCACTGAAGCTTCCTTT.

This chain connects TRBV7-6 to TRBJ2-5; D is unclear. V gave up 3 bases and J gave up 4 bases, with 12 bases separating them. The V gene's germline CDR1 is SGHVS and CDR2 FNYEAQ. This CDR3 has 14 amino acids. This CDR3 reads CASSLVAIIETQYF. Written as DNA, the CDR3 is TGTGCCAGCAGCTTGGTGGCTATTATAGAGACCCAGTACTTC. The whole variable domain, filled in from reference TRBV7-6 and TRBJ2-5, reads GAGVSQSPRYKVTKRGQDVALRCDPISGHVSLYWYRQALGQGPEFLTYFNYEAQQDKSGLPNDRFSAERPEGSISTLTIQRTEQRDSAMYRCASSLVAIIETQYFGPGTRLLVL.

This clonotype was recorded many times. This chain uses TRBV9 with TRBJ2-3; D possibly matches TRBD1 or TRBD2 (6 bases each). Trimming pared 3 bases from V and 3 bases from J, leaving 17 bases between. CDR1 SGDLS and CDR2 YYNGEE come from the germline V gene. The CDR3 has 16 residues. The CDR3 spells CASSASGRRGTDTQYF. In DNA form, the CDR3 reads TGTGCCAGCAGCGCTTCAGGTCGGAGGGGGACAGATACGCAGTATTTT. Combining the CDR3 with reference TRBV9 and TRBJ2-3 gives the whole variable domain DSGVTQTPKHLITATGQRVTLRCSPRSGDLSVYWYQQSLDQGLQFLIQYYNGEERAKGNILERFSAQQFPDLHSELNLSSLELGDSALYFCASSASGRRGTDTQYFGPGTRLTVL.

This clonotype was seen a few times. This chain joins TRBV19 and TRBJ1-2; no definite D call. The CDR3 sequence is 16 residues long. V lost 7 bases to trimming and J lost 3 bases, with 21 bases between them. Per the germline V gene, CDR1 is LNHDA and CDR2 is SQIVND (reference sequence). Here the CDR3 DNA reads TGTGCCAGTACCGAAGGCAGAAATAACGGGTACTATGGCTACACCTTC. Protein product: CASTEGRNNGYYGYTF.

Many counts were recorded for this clonotype. The chain couples TRBV7-9 to TRBJ2-3; no firm D call. Germline loops: CDR1 SEHNR, CDR2 FQNEAQ (reference sequence). V shed 4 bases and J shed 3 bases, with 5 bases lying between them. The CDR3 is 12 amino acids. The CDR3 protein is CASSYNTDTQYF. The CDR3 DNA reads TGTGCCAGCAGCTACAATACAGATACGCAGTATTTT.

This chain connects TRBV12-3 or TRBV12-4 to TRBJ2-4; tentatively, D is TRBD2 (7 bases). V lost 6 bases and J lost 1, with 19 bases in between. The length of the CDR3 is 17 residues. CDR3 coding DNA: TGTGCCAGCAGAGGGGGGGGGCAGTTATCTGCCAAAAACATTCAGTACTTC. This encodes CASRGGGQLSAKNIQYF.

A few counts support this clonotype. The V call is TRBV6-2 or TRBV6-3, the J call TRBJ2-1; 7 bases align to TRBD2. Germline CDR1 is MNHEY and CDR2 is SVGEGT. Trimming took 8 bases from V and 9 from J; bases not matched to a gene: 10. This CDR3 has 13 amino acids. CDR3 DNA: TGTGCCAGCGGAGCGGGGAGATTCAGTGAGCAGTTCTTC. This codes for CASGAGRFSEQFF.

This clonotype was recorded at least ten times. The rearrangement joins TRBV7-9 to TRBJ2-7; 11 positions match TRBD2. Germline V gives CDR1 SEHNR, CDR2 FQNEAQ (reference sequence). The CDR3 contains 16 residues. The J segment lost 4 bases and the V segment lost 2 bases, leaving 7 bases of the junction unmatched. CDR3: CASSLYTSGRSYEQYF. CDR3 DNA: TGTGCCAGCAGCTTATATACTAGCGGGAGAAGTTACGAGCAGTACTTC.

As to this clonotype: A much larger clone sits a single nucleotide away, making a read error possible. The rearrangement joins TRBV7-9 to TRBJ2-3; D not resolved. This CDR3 spans 17 amino acids. The V gene lost 4 bases and the J gene lost 1 base, with 18 bases spanning the gap. Germline CDR1 and CDR2: SEHNR and FQNEAQ (reference sequence). CDR3 bases: TGTGCCAGCAGCTCGGACGGCGTCCCCTATGGCACAGATACGCAGTATTTT. Amino acid sequence: CASSSDGVPYGTDTQYF.

This clonotype was recorded many times. The chain couples TRBV29-1 to TRBJ2-7; maybe TRBD1 (6 bases). With 4 bases removed from V and 2 bases from J, the gap between germline ends came to 15 bases. CDR1 is SQVTM and CDR2 is ANQGSEA in the germline V gene. The CDR3 extends over 14 amino acids. This CDR3 is CSVVAPDSPYEQYF. CDR3 nucleotide sequence: TGCAGCGTTGTGGCCCCGGACAGCCCCTACGAGCAGTACTTC.

Points on this clonotype: A single base separates this from a much larger clone, so it may be a read error. V usage is TRBV5-8 and J usage is TRBJ2-3; D is uncertain. The CDR3 is made up of 9 amino acids. Germline CDR1 SGHTS, CDR2 YDEGEE. This CDR3 is CASTDAQYF. In nucleotides, the CDR3 is TGTGCCAGCACAGATGCGCAGTATTTT.

The rearrangement links TRBV20-1 to TRBJ1-1; TRBD1 is a possible D gene (6 bases). This CDR3 has 15 amino acids. CDR1 and CDR2 from the germline V gene are DFQATT and SNEGSKA (reference sequence). Trimming removed 1 base at V and 0 bases at J, with 12 bases between. The CDR3 DNA reads as TGCAGTGCTAGAGCAGACGGGGGCATGAACACTGAAGCTTTCTTT. Translated, it gives CSARADGGMNTEAFF.

This clonotype was seen a handful of times. The chain uses TRBV19 and TRBJ1-2; D not certain. Germline CDR1 LNHDA, CDR2 SQIVND (reference sequence). Trimming took 7 bases from V and 5 from J, leaving 14 bases between them. The CDR3 covers 13 residues. The CDR3 DNA is TGTGCCAGTACCAACCATCCCACGTATGGCTACACCTTC. It codes for CASTNHPTYGYTF. Full variable domain (missing parts from reference TRBV19 and TRBJ1-2): DGGITQSPKYLFRKEGQNVTLSCEQNLNHDAMYWYRQDPGQGLRLIYYSQIVNDFQKGDIAEGYSVSREKKESFPLTVTSAQKNPTAFYLCASTNHPTYGYTFGSGTRLTVV.

This clonotype was counted ten times or more. This chain joins TRBV20-1 and TRBJ2-4; D remains unclear. V lost 0 bases and J lost 2, with 11 bases in between. The CDR3 contains 15 residues. Germline lookup yields CDR1 DFQATT and CDR2 SNEGSKA (reference sequence). The CDR3 protein is CSARDFGVSKNIQYF. CDR3 coding DNA: TGCAGTGCTAGAGATTTTGGGGTTTCCAAAAACATTCAGTACTTC.

This clonotype was observed a few times. The chain has TRBV16 and TRBJ2-7; 9 positions agree with TRBD2. The CDR3 is 15 residues long. V dropped 0 bases and J dropped 4; count of bases not matched to a gene: 4. Per germline, CDR1 KGHSY and CDR2 FQNENV. The CDR3 nucleotides are TGTGCCAGCAGCCAATCGCTACTAGCGGGTTACGAGCAGTACTTC. This translates into CASSQSLLAGYEQYF.

This clonotype was counted ten times or more. The gene calls are TRBV20-1 and TRBJ1-1, with D hard to call. Between the trimmed V and J ends, which lost 0 bases and 8 bases, there was a span of 7 bases. There are 11 residues in the CDR3. From germline, CDR1 is DFQATT and CDR2 SNEGSKA (reference sequence). CDR3 nucleotides: TGCAGTGCTAGAGATGTGACAGAAGCTTTCTTT. Amino acids: CSARDVTEAFF.

This clonotype has just a few counts. This chain joins TRBV6-5 and TRBJ2-5; tentative D call: TRBD1 (7 bases). Trimming left V 2 bases short and J 4 bases short, with 20 bases between. The germline V gene encodes CDR1 MNHEY and CDR2 SVGAGI. The CDR3 is made up of 17 amino acids. CDR3 residues: CASSYGGPGGLSETQYF. The CDR3 DNA follows: TGTGCCAGCAGTTACGGGGGGCCAGGGGGGTTATCAGAGACCCAGTACTTC.

The rearrangement links TRBV9 to TRBJ2-3; D is tentatively TRBD1 or TRBD2 (7 bases each). V was clipped by 0 bases and J by 2 bases, with 22 bases between them. The germline gives CDR1 SGDLS, CDR2 YYNGEE. CDR3 length: 19 residues. CDR3 sequence reads: CASSVGPQSGGDVTDTQYF. The CDR3 nucleotides read TGTGCCAGCAGCGTAGGCCCACAATCAGGGGGGGATGTCACAGATACGCAGTATTTT.

V usage is TRBV6-5 and J usage is TRBJ2-3; D unresolved. The length of the CDR3 is 14 residues. CDR1 and CDR2 from the germline V gene are MNHEY and SVGAGI. V lost 1 base, J lost 6 bases, and 11 bases lay in between. CDR3 sequence reads: CASSYLERLDTQYF. In DNA, the CDR3 is TGTGCCAGCAGTTACTTGGAAAGGCTGGATACGCAGTATTTT.

The chain links TRBV6-5 to TRBJ2-1; 7 bases fit TRBD2. The CDR3 is 16 amino acids. V shed 0 bases, J shed 7 bases, and the junction held 9 bases outside the gene matches. Germline CDR1 is MNHEY and CDR2 is SVGAGI. The CDR3 loop reads CASSYSSGNLGNEQFF. CDR3 in DNA: TGTGCCAGCAGTTACTCGAGCGGGAACCTTGGGAATGAGCAGTTCTTC.

This clonotype was detected many times. This chain joins TRBV28 and TRBJ1-2; the D is unclear. V gave up 4 bases and J gave up 5 bases, with 14 bases separating them. In germline, CDR1 is MDHEN, CDR2 SYDVKM. CDR3 length: 14 amino acids. DNA for the CDR3: TGTGCCAGCAGTTCCCCCCCCGGCCTATATGGCTACACCTTC. Its translation is CASSSPPGLYGYTF.

This clonotype was observed a handful of times. The rearrangement uses TRBV12-3 or TRBV12-4 and TRBJ1-3; the match to TRBD1 covers 9 bases. The CDR3 sequence is 20 residues long. V gave up 5 bases and J gave up 0 bases; unmatched junction bases: 17. The CDR3 bases are TGTGCCAGCAGTCTCCCCCGGGGGACAGGGTCCCAGAGCTCTGGAAACACCATATATTTT. Translation: CASSLPRGTGSQSSGNTIYF.